Each of the 3 T cell receptor beta chains below was sequenced from the same sample in a study of T cell responses to AZD1222 COVID-19 vaccine. The protocol was immunoSEQ multiplex PCR, while the TCRdb copy is restricted to in-frame clones and leaves out a portion. The data hold just under 95,000 clones, with 70% to 90% observed a single time. This material consisted of peripheral blood, taken on day 0 of AZD1222 vaccination. The receptors shown here come from an adult in good health.

J is TRBJ2-5 and V is TRBV19, with D unresolved. Germline loops: CDR1 LNHDA, CDR2 SQIVND (reference sequence). Trimming left V 5 bases short and J 5 bases short, with 15 bases between. The CDR3 runs 14 residues. The CDR3 nucleotides are TGTGCCAGTAGTTTTAGTGGTTTGGGGGAGACCCAGTACTTC. Its translation: CASSFSGLGETQYF.

The rearrangement joins TRBV19 to TRBJ1-5, with D maybe TRBD1 (5 bases). Trimming stripped 6 bases from V and 1 base from J, with 13 bases between. The CDR3 runs 15 residues. Germline CDR1 LNHDA, CDR2 SQIVND (reference sequence). The CDR3 loop is CASRDRGLSNQPQHF. The CDR3 DNA reads as TGTGCCAGTAGAGACCGGGGGTTAAGCAATCAGCCCCAGCATTTT.

This chain links TRBV30 with TRBJ1-1; D possibly corresponds to TRBD1 (5 bases). The length of the CDR3 is 13 residues. Germline V gene data show CDR1 as GTSNPN and CDR2 as SVGIG (reference sequence). The V and J ends lost 2 bases and 6 bases respectively, with 13 bases between them. The CDR3 protein is CAWSNDRGAEAFF. The CDR3 DNA reads as TGTGCCTGGAGTAATGACAGAGGCGCTGAAGCTTTCTTT. Looking up the rest from reference TRBV30 and TRBJ1-1 gives the full variable domain: SQTIHQWPATLVQPVGSPLSLECTVEGTSNPNLYWYRQAAGRGLQLLFYSVGIGQISSEVPQNLSASRPQDRQFILSSKKLLLSDSGFYLCAWSNDRGAEAFFGQGTRLTVV.